This T cell receptor beta chain was recovered during a study of T cell responses to AZD1222 COVID-19 vaccine. The protocol was immunoSEQ multiplex PCR, while the TCRdb copy is restricted to in-frame clones and leaves out a portion. The sample records 130,000 to 150,000 clones, about 90% being singletons. CDR1 GTSNPN and CDR2 SVGIG come from the germline V gene (reference sequence). Trimming removed 4 bases from V and 4 bases from J, with 34 bases in between. The CDR3 runs 20 residues. The source material was peripheral blood, sampled 28 days after the second AZD1222 dose. The TCR comes from an adult who received the AZD1222 COVID-19 vaccine. The gene calls are TRBV30 and TRBJ2-5; D may be TRBD2 (7 bases). The CDR3: CAWTRPLRPTGGAIGETQYF. In nucleotides, the CDR3 is TGTGCCTGGACCCGCCCCCTCCGACCTACGGGGGGCGCAATTGGAGAGACCCAGTACTTC.